This T cell receptor beta chain was retrieved from a study of CD8 T cells in ankylosing spondylitis. This clonotype was counted at least ten times. Its antigen is unidentified. Findings and limits, study-wide: Disease-linked clones bore a CD8+ phenotype, appearing relatively rarely in peripheral blood.

Germline assignment: CDR1 SQVTM and CDR2 ANQGSEA. The CDR3 has 11 amino acids. Trimming cost V 6 bases and J 0 bases, with 4 bases left between them. The authors made TCR beta libraries by quantitative 5'-RACE with molecular barcodes. From the 5' RACE reads, TCRdb called clonotypes with MiXCR, one entry per CDR3 protein. Of fewer than 350,000 distinct CDR3 sequences in the sample, roughly 11% are singletons; the top ten hold more than 7%. The TCR was taken from a female donor with ankylosing spondylitis or in good health (not recorded which). The source material was blood, either unsorted or a sorted T cell fraction (not recorded which). The chain links TRBV29-1 to TRBJ2-3; the D is unclear. The CDR3 sequence is CSVDSTDTQYF. DNA for the CDR3: TGCAGCGTCGATAGCACAGATACGCAGTATTTT.